The present TCR beta chain was sequenced within a study of OX40 agonist ivuxolimab in advanced cancers. Across the study: The patients received agonistic anti-OX40 (CD134) antibody ivuxolimab. Whole-study results and caveats: In a subset of nonresponders, normalized T-cell clonal expansion was also low.

The table came from immunoSEQ multiplex PCR; TCRdb's copy has only in-frame clones and leaves some out. The repertoire holds fewer than 95,000 clones, under 85% seen once, with about 0.44% in the top ten. No patient had autoimmune disease or received systemic immunosuppression. A word on this clone: Its cognate antigen is unknown.

The CDR3 is 14 residues long. The germline V gene encodes CDR1 SGHRS and CDR2 YFSETQ. Losses at the gene ends were 6 bases for V and 3 bases for J; bases not matched to a gene: 5. The chain combines TRBV5-1 with TRBJ1-4; TRBD1 agrees at 7 bases. Sequencing was performed on CD4+ or CD8+ T cells sorted from blood, taken in a trial of the OX40 agonist ivuxolimab. The clonotype comes from an adult with an advanced solid tumor such as melanoma, head and neck, liver or kidney cancer. CDR3 bases: TGCGCCAGCACCCTCGGGACAGCTAATGAAAAACTGTTTTTT. Protein product: CASTLGTANEKLFF.